This T cell receptor beta chain originates from a study of blood T cells in healthy people across ages. As for the study in general: Capture via template switching afforded approximately one barcoded beta molecule per two T cells.

Total RNA amounts of at least 5 micrograms were extracted per sample. CDR3 length: 13 amino acids. Trimming pared 3 bases from V and 4 bases from J, leaving 12 bases between. From germline, CDR1 is GTSNPN and CDR2 SVGIG (reference sequence). A J-beta primer mix and a sample-barcoded 5' primer were used in a second PCR of about 7 to 12 cycles. MiXCR, run by TCRdb on the 5' RACE reads, gives a single entry per CDR3 protein. This table holds about 1.8 million distinct CDR3 sequences, 40% to 55% found once. What was sequenced was blood. This clonotype was sampled from a woman in her thirties or forties in good health. V and J are TRBV30 and TRBJ2-5, with D maybe TRBD1 (7 bases). The CDR3 here is CAWRGQRVETQYF. Here the CDR3 DNA reads TGTGCCTGGAGGGGACAGCGGGTAGAGACCCAGTACTTC.